The rows below give T cell receptor beta chains drawn from one sample of a study of cytomegalovirus exposure and HLA in healthy donors. Clones were read by immunoSEQ multiplex PCR, and TCRdb kept only the in-frame ones, dropping some. The sample comprises 84,000 or so clones, approximately 76% of which are singletons, and 1.2% to 1.5% rests with the top ten. Sequencing was carried out using PBMCs. The receptor set was obtained from a male donor in good health and CMV-seronegative. The CDR3 runs from the conserved cysteine through the conserved F or W. The D gene is left open where the match is weak. Rows give clone size only sometimes, using once, few, many, or a class for an expanded clone.

D,size,V,J,CDR3,DNA
TRBD1,NA,TRBV5-5,TRBJ2-7,CASGLMTGSYEQYF,TGTGCCAGCGGCCTAATGACAGGGTCCTACGAGCAGTACTTC
TRBD1,medium-sized,TRBV2,TRBJ2-7,CASSGDRASVQYF,TGTGCCAGCAGTGGGGACAGGGCGAGCGTGCAGTACTTC
TRBD1,NA,TRBV13,TRBJ2-3,CASSLRPGQGPTDTQYF,TGTGCCAGCAGCTTACGTCCGGGACAGGGACCCACAGATACGCAGTATTTT
NA,NA,TRBV11-2,TRBJ1-2,CASSFIGSGTNYGYTF,TGTGCCAGCAGCTTTATTGGGTCAGGGACTAACTATGGCTACACCTTC
NA,few,TRBV9,TRBJ1-3,CASSVRPRDTIYF,TGTGCCAGCAGCGTACGTCCGAGAGACACCATATATTTT
NA,few,TRBV5-1,TRBJ2-7,CASSLRGGQVSYEQYF,TGCGCCAGCAGCTTGCGGGGTGGGCAAGTCTCCTACGAGCAGTACTTC
NA,NA,TRBV9,TRBJ2-4,CASSSSGNPAKNIQYF,TGTGCCAGCAGCTCATCCGGGAACCCAGCCAAAAACATTCAGTACTTC
TRBD2,NA,TRBV11-2,TRBJ2-2,CASSPTGGARHTGELFF,TGTGCCAGCAGCCCGACGGGGGGGGCGCGGCACACCGGGGAGCTGTTTTTT
NA,NA,TRBV6-5,TRBJ1-6,CASSRSSYNSPLHF,TGTGCCAGCAGTCGGAGCTCCTATAATTCACCCCTCCACTTT
NA,NA,TRBV28,TRBJ1-2,CASKSGGGMGGYTF,TGTGCCAGCAAGAGCGGGGGGGGTATGGGGGGCTACACCTTC
TRBD1,NA,TRBV2,TRBJ1-1,CASRDFTTGGNPEAFF,TGTGCCAGCAGGGATTTTACGACAGGGGGGAACCCTGAAGCTTTCTTT
TRBD2,NA,TRBV6-5,TRBJ2-7,CASSYGEGTDEQYF,TGTGCCAGCAGTTACGGGGAGGGCACGGACGAGCAGTACTTC
TRBD2,NA,TRBV9,TRBJ2-5,CASSVRDERGETQYF,TGTGCCAGCAGCGTAAGGGATGAGCGGGGAGAGACCCAGTACTTC
TRBD2,NA,TRBV9,TRBJ2-1,CASTLTGTSSYNEQFF,TGTGCCAGCACCTTAACCGGGACTAGTTCCTACAATGAGCAGTTCTTC
NA,NA,TRBV18,TRBJ1-1,CASSPPVQGRTEAFF,TGTGCCAGCTCACCACCGGTCCAGGGAAGAACTGAAGCTTTCTTT
NA,NA,TRBV10-2,TRBJ1-1,CASSTGNLTEAFF,TGCGCCAGCAGCACAGGGAACTTAACTGAAGCTTTCTTT
TRBD1,few,TRBV5-4,TRBJ2-1,CASSLGQGVGEQFF,TGTGCCAGCAGCCTGGGACAGGGGGTTGGTGAGCAGTTCTTC
NA,NA,TRBV4-3,TRBJ1-4,CASSQVPGGVREKLFF,TGCGCCAGCAGCCAGGTCCCTGGGGGGGTCCGTGAAAAACTGTTTTTT
NA,once,TRBV7-2,TRBJ1-1,CASSLGAYFEAFF,TGTGCCAGCAGCTTAGGGGCGTACTTTGAAGCTTTCTTT
NA,NA,TRBV18,TRBJ1-1,CASSPQKVENTEAFF,TGTGCCAGCTCACCACAGAAAGTAGAGAACACTGAAGCTTTCTTT
TRBD1,NA,TRBV4-3,TRBJ1-6,CASSGTGRWNSPLHF,TGCGCCAGCAGCGGGACAGGCCGGTGGAATTCACCCCTCCACTTT
NA,NA,TRBV28,TRBJ1-1,CASNEAGNMNTEAFF,TGTGCCAGCAACGAGGCAGGGAACATGAACACTGAAGCTTTCTTT
NA,NA,TRBV19,TRBJ1-2,CASSILDGDYGYTF,TGTGCCAGTAGTATTCTAGACGGCGACTATGGCTACACCTTC
TRBD1,NA,TRBV15,TRBJ1-1,CATSRGSSLDRVNTEAFF,TGTGCCACCAGCAGAGGCAGTTCCCTGGACAGGGTAAACACTGAAGCTTTCTTT
TRBD2,NA,TRBV10-3,TRBJ2-4,CAISRDPREDIQYF,TGTGCCATCAGCCGGGACCCCCGGGAGGACATTCAGTACTTC
TRBD1,few,TRBV5-4,TRBJ1-3,CASSPGTGLGYTIYF,TGTGCCAGCAGCCCAGGGACAGGGTTAGGATACACCATATATTTT
NA,NA,TRBV2,TRBJ2-3,CASFRNPTYPALKDTQYF,TGTGCCAGCTTTAGGAACCCGACTTACCCGGCCTTAAAAGATACGCAGTATTTT
TRBD1,NA,TRBV28,TRBJ1-2,CASKKGTASYGYTF,TGTGCCAGCAAAAAAGGGACAGCCTCCTATGGCTACACCTTC
NA,NA,TRBV29-1,TRBJ1-2,CSVLSWVTVYGYTF,NA
NA,NA,TRBV27,TRBJ2-3,CATRGGSSPDTQYF,TGTGCCACCAGGGGCGGGAGCTCCCCAGATACGCAGTATTTT
NA,NA,TRBV13,TRBJ2-7,CASSPTTANYEQYF,TGTGCCAGCAGCCCCACGACAGCTAACTACGAGCAGTACTTC
TRBD2,once,TRBV6-1,TRBJ2-1,CASGGTSGSLGEQFF,TGTGCCAGCGGGGGGACTAGCGGGAGTCTCGGGGAGCAGTTCTTC
TRBD1,few,TRBV5-1,TRBJ2-6,CASRTDRGQSSGANVLTF,TGCGCCAGCAGAACAGATAGGGGACAGAGCTCTGGGGCCAACGTCCTGACTTTC
NA,NA,TRBV5-1,TRBJ1-3,CASSPDGTKGNTIYF,TGCGCCAGCAGCCCCGATGGGACAAAAGGAAACACCATATATTTT
TRBD1,NA,TRBV4-3,TRBJ2-7,CASSQTPGQGSEQYF,TGCGCCAGCAGCCAAACGCCGGGACAGGGATCCGAGCAGTACTTC
NA,few,TRBV7-2,TRBJ2-2,CASSLEVRGSGELFF,TGTGCCAGCAGCTTAGAAGTCCGGGGGTCTGGGGAGCTGTTTTTT
NA,NA,TRBV28,TRBJ2-7,CASSLTGSSYEQYF,TGTGCCAGCAGTCTCACTGGGAGCTCCTACGAGCAGTACTTC
TRBD1,NA,TRBV19,TRBJ1-5,CASSIETGGLGQPQHF,TGTGCCAGTAGTATTGAGACAGGGGGCCTCGGACAGCCCCAGCATTTT
NA,once,TRBV7-2,TRBJ1-1,CASSSLGTPNTEAFF,TGTGCCAGCAGCTCCTTAGGGACACCCAACACTGAAGCTTTCTTT
TRBD2,NA,TRBV28,TRBJ2-1,CASTPLARASGNSYNEQFF,TGTGCCAGCACCCCTTTGGCTCGGGCTAGCGGAAACTCCTACAATGAGCAGTTCTTC
NA,NA,TRBV5-1,TRBJ1-5,CASSSEGGINQPQHF,TGCGCCAGCAGTTCGGAGGGGGGGATCAATCAGCCCCAGCATTTT
TRBD1,once,TRBV28,TRBJ2-2,CASTSGGALGTGELFF,TGTGCCAGCACTTCAGGGGGCGCTTTGGGCACCGGGGAGCTGTTTTTT
TRBD1,once,TRBV7-2,TRBJ1-1,CASRNQGASHTEAFF,TGTGCCAGCAGGAATCAGGGGGCGTCCCACACTGAAGCTTTCTTT
TRBD2,NA,TRBV6-5,TRBJ2-1,CASSKTSGRQFF,TGTGCCAGCAGCAAAACTAGCGGGAGGCAGTTCTTC